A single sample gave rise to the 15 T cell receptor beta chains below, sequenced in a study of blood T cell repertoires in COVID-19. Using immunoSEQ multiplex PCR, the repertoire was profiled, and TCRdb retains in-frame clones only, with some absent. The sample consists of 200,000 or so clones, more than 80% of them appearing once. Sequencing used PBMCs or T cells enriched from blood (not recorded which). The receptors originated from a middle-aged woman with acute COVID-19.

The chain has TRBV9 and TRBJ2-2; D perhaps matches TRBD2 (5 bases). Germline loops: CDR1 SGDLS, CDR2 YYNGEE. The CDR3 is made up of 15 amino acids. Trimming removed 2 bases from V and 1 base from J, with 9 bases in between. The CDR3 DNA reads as TGTGCCAGCAGCGTTCGGGGAATGAACACCGGGGAGCTGTTTTTT. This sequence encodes CASSVRGMNTGELFF.

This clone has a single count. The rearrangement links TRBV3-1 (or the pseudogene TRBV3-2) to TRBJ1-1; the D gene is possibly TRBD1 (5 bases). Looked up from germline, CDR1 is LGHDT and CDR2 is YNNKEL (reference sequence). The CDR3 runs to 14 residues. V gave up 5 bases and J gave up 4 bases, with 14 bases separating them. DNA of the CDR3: TGTGCCAGCAGCACAAAGCCAGGGATCACTGAAGCTTTCTTT. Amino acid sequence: CASSTKPGITEAFF.

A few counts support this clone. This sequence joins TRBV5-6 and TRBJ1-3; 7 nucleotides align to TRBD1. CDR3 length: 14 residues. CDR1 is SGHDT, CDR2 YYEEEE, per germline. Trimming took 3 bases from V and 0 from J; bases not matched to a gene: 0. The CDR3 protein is CASSSGGSGNTIYF. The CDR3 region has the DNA TGTGCCAGCAGCTCAGGGGGCTCTGGAAACACCATATATTTT.

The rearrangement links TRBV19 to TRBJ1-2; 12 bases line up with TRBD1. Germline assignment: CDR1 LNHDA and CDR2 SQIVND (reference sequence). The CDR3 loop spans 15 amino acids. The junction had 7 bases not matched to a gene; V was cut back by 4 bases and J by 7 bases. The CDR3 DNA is TGTGCCAGTAGTAGACAAGGGACAGGGGGCCTTGGCTACACCTTC. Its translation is CASSRQGTGGLGYTF.

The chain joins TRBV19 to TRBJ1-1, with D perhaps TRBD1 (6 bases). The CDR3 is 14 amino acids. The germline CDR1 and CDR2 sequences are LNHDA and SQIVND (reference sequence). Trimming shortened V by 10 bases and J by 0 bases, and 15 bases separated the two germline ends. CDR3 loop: CATTQDRMNTEAFF. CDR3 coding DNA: TGTGCCACCACCCAGGACAGAATGAACACTGAAGCTTTCTTT.

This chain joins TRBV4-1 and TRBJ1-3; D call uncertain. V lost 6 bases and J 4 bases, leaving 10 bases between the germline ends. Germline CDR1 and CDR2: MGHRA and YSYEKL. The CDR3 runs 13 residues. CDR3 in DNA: TGCGCCAGCAGACAAAAGGAGGGAAACACCATATATTTT. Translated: CASRQKEGNTIYF.

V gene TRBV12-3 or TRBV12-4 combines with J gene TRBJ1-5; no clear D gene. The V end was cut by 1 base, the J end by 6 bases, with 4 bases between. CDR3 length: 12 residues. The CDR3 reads CASSLGPQPQHF. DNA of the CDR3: TGTGCCAGCAGTTTAGGGCCTCAGCCCCAGCATTTT.

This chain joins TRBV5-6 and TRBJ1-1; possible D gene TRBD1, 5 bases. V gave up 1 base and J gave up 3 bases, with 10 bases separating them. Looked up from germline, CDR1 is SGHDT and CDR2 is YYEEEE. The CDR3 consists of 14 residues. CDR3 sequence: CASSLTGGDTEAFF. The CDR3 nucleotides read TGTGCCAGCAGCTTGACAGGTGGGGACACTGAAGCTTTCTTT.

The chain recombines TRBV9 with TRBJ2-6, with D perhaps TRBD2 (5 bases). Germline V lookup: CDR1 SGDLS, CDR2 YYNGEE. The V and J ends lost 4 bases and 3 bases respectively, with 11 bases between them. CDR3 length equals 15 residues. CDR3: CASSTDRGGANVLTF. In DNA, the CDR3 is TGTGCCAGCAGCACCGACCGGGGTGGGGCCAACGTCCTGACTTTC.

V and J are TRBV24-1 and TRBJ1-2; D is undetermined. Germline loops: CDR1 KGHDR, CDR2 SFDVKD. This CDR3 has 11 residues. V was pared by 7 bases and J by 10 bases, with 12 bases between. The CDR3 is CATSWAGDYTF. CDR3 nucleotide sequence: TGTGCCACCAGCTGGGCGGGCGACTACACCTTC.

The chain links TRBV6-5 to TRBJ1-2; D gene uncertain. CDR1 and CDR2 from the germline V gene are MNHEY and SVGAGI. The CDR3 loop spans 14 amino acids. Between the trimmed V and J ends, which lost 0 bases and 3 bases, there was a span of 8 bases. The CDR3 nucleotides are TGTGCCAGCAGTTACTCAGACACCCACTATGGCTACACCTTC. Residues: CASSYSDTHYGYTF.

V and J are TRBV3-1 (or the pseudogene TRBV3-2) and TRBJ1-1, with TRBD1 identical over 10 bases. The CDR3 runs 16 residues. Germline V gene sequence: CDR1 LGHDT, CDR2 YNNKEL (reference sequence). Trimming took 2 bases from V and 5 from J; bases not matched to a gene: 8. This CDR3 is CASSQPSGTGVTEAFF. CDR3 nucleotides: TGTGCCAGCAGCCAACCCTCCGGGACAGGGGTGACTGAAGCTTTCTTT.

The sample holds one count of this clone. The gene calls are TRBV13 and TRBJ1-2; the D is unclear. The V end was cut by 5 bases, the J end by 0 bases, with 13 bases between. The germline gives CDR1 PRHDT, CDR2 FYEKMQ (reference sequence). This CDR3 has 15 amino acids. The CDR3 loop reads CASSRGSRTNYGYTF. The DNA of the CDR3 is TGTGCCAGCAGCCGAGGGAGCAGGACTAACTATGGCTACACCTTC.

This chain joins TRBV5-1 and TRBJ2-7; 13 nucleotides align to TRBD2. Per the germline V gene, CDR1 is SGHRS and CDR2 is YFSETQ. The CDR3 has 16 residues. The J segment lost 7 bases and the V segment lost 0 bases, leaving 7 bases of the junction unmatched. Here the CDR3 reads CASSLGTSGGAGEQYF. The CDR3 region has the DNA TGCGCCAGCAGCTTGGGTACTAGCGGGGGGGCAGGAGAGCAGTACTTC. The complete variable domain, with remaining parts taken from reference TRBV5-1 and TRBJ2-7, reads KAGVTQTPRYLIKTRGQQVTLSCSPISGHRSVSWYQQTPGQGLQFLFEYFSETQRNKGNFPGRFSGRQFSNSRSEMNVSTLELGDSALYLCASSLGTSGGAGEQYFGPGTRLTVT.

CDR3 DNA: TGTGCCACCAGCAGAGCTTGGACAGGCCCGAACACCGGGGAGCTGTTTTTT. Translating it yields CATSRAWTGPNTGELFF. This sequence joins TRBV15 and TRBJ2-2, with 7 nucleotides matching TRBD1. The CDR3 totals 17 residues. Germline values: CDR1 LNHNV, CDR2 YYDKDF (reference sequence). The trim removed 1 base at V and 0 bases at J, leaving 5 bases unmatched.